This entry describes one T cell receptor beta chain. With 6 bases removed from V and 2 bases from J, the gap between germline ends came to 14 bases. The CDR3 is 14 residues long. Germline loops: CDR1 LNHDA, CDR2 SQIVND (reference sequence). This sample is drawn from a study of OX40 agonist ivuxolimab in advanced cancers. Across the study: Allowance was made for prior anti-PD-1, anti-PD-L1 or anti-CTLA-4 therapy, and approximately 41% had some. One hepatocellular carcinoma and a couple of cutaneous melanoma patients partially responded.

Generated by immunoSEQ multiplex PCR, the TCRdb table keeps only in-frame clones and is missing some. The top ten clones hold 10% to 13% of a sample with tens of thousands of clones, approximately 87% of them seen once. Peripheral blood came from all dose cohorts at three timepoints. V gene TRBV19 combines with J gene TRBJ2-7; D might be TRBD1 or TRBD2, each matching 5 bases. This sequence was found in an adult with an advanced solid tumor such as melanoma, head and neck, liver or kidney cancer. Material: CD4+ or CD8+ T cells sorted from blood, obtained in a trial of the OX40 agonist ivuxolimab. CDR3 sequence reads: CASRTGTEPYEQYF. The CDR3 coding sequence is TGTGCCAGTAGAACCGGGACGGAGCCCTACGAGCAGTACTTC.